This T cell receptor beta chain emerged from a study of cytotoxic CD8 clonotypes in ibrutinib-treated CLL. Study information: Investigators reported about 25 partial and 2 complete responses; after median roughly 65 months, roughly 14 patients remained remitted and 12 progressed. Findings and caveats of the study: Public clonotypes (which were uncommon) either contracted or remained stable on treatment.

A 1 in 200,000 to 1 in 1 million T cell depth was the sequencing target. TCRdb's copy holds only in-frame clones and misses some; the assay was immunoSEQ multiplex PCR. The repertoire holds hundreds of thousands of clones, 70% seen once, with roughly 15% in the top ten. The CDR3 consists of 18 residues. The germline V gene encodes CDR1 MNHEY and CDR2 SMNVEV (reference sequence). J was trimmed by 1 base and V by 5 bases; bases with no gene match: 10. Concerning this clone itself: Its antigen is undetermined.

Source: PBMCs, taken after 24 months of ibrutinib treatment. The TCR comes from a human donor with chronic lymphocytic leukemia. The chain combines TRBV27 with TRBJ2-7; 14 bases align to TRBD2. The CDR3 loop reads CASSRKGLAGVYSYEQYF. DNA for the CDR3: TGTGCCAGCAGTCGAAAGGGACTAGCGGGAGTATATTCCTACGAGCAGTACTTC.